These T cell receptor beta chains were read from a single sample in a study of CD8+CD57+ T cells in acquired aplastic anemia. TCRdb analysed the reads with MiXCR anew, one entry per CDR3 protein. The repertoire includes hundreds of thousands of distinct CDR3 sequences, around 33% of them detected once, and less than 0.85% sits in the top ten. The specimen sequenced was sorted CD4+, CD8+, or CD8+CD57+ T cells (not recorded which) from PBMCs. The source is a human donor with aplastic anemia. Each CDR3 is given with its conserved first and last residue. A D gene is named only where the DNA matches it firmly. Not every row has a clone size; where given, it reads once, few, many or a size class.

j_call v_call clone_size d_call cdr3_nt cdr3_aa
TRBJ1-1 TRBV19 many TRBD1 TGTGCCAGTAGCCACGGACAGGGTGGAGGCGCTTTCTTT CASSHGQGGGAFF
TRBJ2-5 TRBV10-3 - TRBD1 TGTGCCAGCAGTCATCCACAGGGGTGGCAAGAGACCCAGTACTTC CASSHPQGWQETQYF
TRBJ1-2 TRBV5-1 many - TGCGCCAGCAGCTTGGACAGGGTAGATGGCTACACCTTC CASSLDRVDGYTF
TRBJ1-3 TRBV20-1 many - TGCAGTGCAACGTCCGGGACCGCTGGAAACACCATATATTTT CSATSGTAGNTIYF
TRBJ2-7 TRBV29-1 many - TGCAGCGCCGCGAACAGGGTCCCCTACGAGCAGTACTTC CSAANRVPYEQYF
TRBJ1-3 TRBV6-1 - - TGTGCCAGCAGTGGACGAGGAATGGTAGCTGGAAACACCATATATTTT CASSGRGMVAGNTIYF
TRBJ1-1 TRBV11-2 - - TGTGCCAGCAGCTTACGACAGACGGACACTGAAGCTTTCTTT CASSLRQTDTEAFF
TRBJ2-3 TRBV12-3/TRBV12-4 - - TGTGCCAGCAGTTTCGAGGGAGGAAGGGGGGATACGCAGTATTTT CASSFEGGRGDTQYF
TRBJ1-2 TRBV7-9 - - TGTGCCACCTCCGAAGACAGTAACTATGGCTACACCTTC CATSEDSNYGYTF
TRBJ2-6 TRBV11-1 few - TGTGCCAGCTCCGAAGTAATCAACTCTGGGGCCAACGTCCTGACTTTC CASSEVINSGANVLTF
TRBJ2-7 TRBV12-3/TRBV12-4 many - TGTGCCAGCGGGACTTTGGGACAGCGGTACGAGCAGTACTTC CASGTLGQRYEQYF
TRBJ1-2 TRBV20-1 many TRBD1 TGCAGTGCTAGACCAACAGGGGGATCATTTGGCTACACCTTC CSARPTGGSFGYTF
TRBJ1-6 TRBV3-1 - - TGTGCCAGCAGCCAAATTCCCGGGGGCCAGTCACCCCTCCACTTT CASSQIPGGQSPLHF
TRBJ2-1 TRBV20-1 - - TGCAGTGCTAGAGATCCTAGGGCATCCTACAATGAGCAGTTCTTC CSARDPRASYNEQFF
TRBJ1-1 TRBV4-1 few TRBD1 TGCGCCAGCAGCCAAGATCAGGGGGGGACTGAAGCTTTCTTT CASSQDQGGTEAFF
TRBJ1-1 TRBV29-1 many TRBD1 TGCAGCGTTATGACAGGGGCTGAAGCTTTCTTT CSVMTGAEAFF
TRBJ2-5 TRBV11-2 - TRBD2 TGTGCCAGCAGCCCGGAGACTAGCGGGACACATTGGGAGACCCAGTACTTC CASSPETSGTHWETQYF
TRBJ2-1 TRBV2 - TRBD2 TGTGCCAGCATGGTGGGGGGGGACTTTATCAATGAGCAGTTCTTC CASMVGGDFINEQFF
TRBJ1-2 TRBV6-1 few - TGTGCCAGCAGCCCGGGGGGTCAGGGAGGAGACGGCTACACCTTC CASSPGGQGGDGYTF
TRBJ2-1 TRBV20-1 - TRBD2 TGCAGTGCGCGGGAGCGCCCTAGCCCAATCCATGAGCAGTTCTTC CSARERPSPIHEQFF
TRBJ2-1 TRBV24-1 many TRBD2 TGTGCCACCACCGGGGGGGACTCCTACAATGAGCAGTTCTTC CATTGGDSYNEQFF
TRBJ2-3 TRBV20-1 - TRBD2 TGCAGTGCTAGAGAACTAGCGGGAGTTGAAGATACGCAGTATTTT CSARELAGVEDTQYF
TRBJ1-6 TRBV4-1 - TRBD1 TGCGCCAGCAGCCAGGTTCGGGACAGAGGTTCACCCCTCCACTTT CASSQVRDRGSPLHF
TRBJ2-3 TRBV19 many TRBD1 TGTGCCAGTAGTATTTTGGGACAGGCTGTCACAGATACGCAGTATTTT CASSILGQAVTDTQYF
TRBJ2-1 TRBV7-6 - - TGTGCCAGCAGCTTAATATGGGAACACTACAATGAGCAGTTCTTC CASSLIWEHYNEQFF
TRBJ1-4 TRBV20-1 - TRBD1 TGCAGTACTAGAGATGTACAGGGGGTTGAAAAACTGTTTTTT CSTRDVQGVEKLFF
TRBJ1-1 TRBV10-3 - - TGTGCCAGCAGTTACTCTGGTCTTGGCACTGAAGCTTTCTTT CASSYSGLGTEAFF
TRBJ1-4 TRBV19 many - TGTGCCAGTAGTCAAAGGGGAGCTAATGAAAAACTGTTTTTT CASSQRGANEKLFF
TRBJ2-2 TRBV5-1 - TRBD2 TGCGCCAGCAGCTTGGGGAGACTAGCGCTATACACCGGGGAGCTGTTTTTT CASSLGRLALYTGELFF
TRBJ2-7 TRBV2 many - TGTGCCAGCAGTGAATCACCCCGGGGGCCGTACGAGCAGTACTTC CASSESPRGPYEQYF
TRBJ2-7 TRBV20-1 - - TGCAGTGCTAGTGTGAGCCAGACCTACGAGCAGTACTTC CSASVSQTYEQYF